One and the same sample provided the 5 T cell receptor beta chains below, sequenced in a study of blood T cell repertoires in COVID-19 (dated by TCRdb to about 2020). Library creation used the immunoSEQ multiplex PCR assay. TCRdb obtained this table from immuneACCESS and retained in-frame rearrangements with V and J assigned. These tables miss some clones; where compared with another copy, unresolved V genes account for less than half of the shortfall, and the remainder is unexplained. This sample has some 340,000 clones in its table, and about 86% of those were observed once. The ten largest account for 2.5% to 3% of the sample. Sequencing was performed on peripheral blood. These receptors were taken from a young man with active or convalescent COVID-19.

The V and J genes are TRBV12-3 or TRBV12-4 and TRBJ2-7, with TRBD1 identical over 7 bases. The CDR3 runs to 13 residues. Trimming removed 6 bases from V and 2 bases from J; junction bases left unmatched: 4. The DNA for the CDR3 is TGTGCCAGCAGAAGACAGGGACCCTACGAGCAGTACTTC. Translating it yields CASRRQGPYEQYF.

The CDR3 DNA is TGTGCCAGCAGCTTGGAGGGCCAGAAAGGGGGCTACACCTTC. Protein: CASSLEGQKGGYTF. V gene TRBV7-2 combines with J gene TRBJ1-2; D gene unclear. The CDR3 extends over 14 amino acids. V lost 3 bases to trimming and J lost 8 bases, with 16 bases between them. CDR1 and CDR2 (germline): SGHTA, FQGNSA.

This chain joins TRBV20-1 and TRBJ2-1, with 9 bases identical to TRBD2. V lost 3 bases to trimming and J lost 5 bases; unmatched junction nucleotides: 11. CDR3 length equals 16 residues. Germline CDR1 and CDR2: DFQATT and SNEGSKA (reference sequence). CDR3 DNA: TGCAGTGCTAGTCCCGGGACTAGCAGGAGAGACAATGAGCAGTTCTTC. Encoded protein: CSASPGTSRRDNEQFF.

This clone has only one observation. This chain joins TRBV6-5 and TRBJ2-5; D may be TRBD2 (6 bases). The length of the CDR3 is 15 residues. V lost 5 bases and J 6 bases, leaving 19 bases between the germline ends. CDR1 and CDR2 (germline): MNHEY, SVGAGI. The CDR3 DNA follows: TGTGCCAGCAGTACTATGGTGAGGGGAGGAAAGACCCAGTACTTC. This translates into CASSTMVRGGKTQYF.

CDR3 sequence: CASSPTGFGNTIYF. Here the CDR3 DNA reads TGTGCCAGCAGTCCGACAGGCTTCGGAAACACCATATATTTT. The chain couples TRBV11-3 to TRBJ1-3; D is possibly TRBD1 (6 bases). The CDR3 covers 14 residues. The V gene's germline CDR1 is SGHNT and CDR2 YENEEA. V was pared by 6 bases and J by 4 bases, with 13 bases between.